The entry below describes one T cell receptor (beta chain). The sample belongs to a study of blood T cell repertoires in COVID-19. About the research overall: Acute and convalescent COVID-19 specimens originated in the United States, Italy and Spain. PBMCs, B-cell-depleted T cells, or T cells were the source of the cDNA or gDNA that made up the material.

V was pared by 0 bases and J by 3 bases, with 12 bases of the junction left unmatched. This CDR3 spans 18 amino acids. CDR1 is SNHLY, CDR2 FYNNEI, per germline. Patients of the Seattle cohort, enrolled during active infection, were followed longitudinally. Clones were read by immunoSEQ multiplex PCR, and TCRdb kept only the in-frame ones, dropping some. The profile shows 210,000 or so clones, approximately 80% of them singletons. The sequencing sample was made of peripheral blood. This TCR derives from a woman of 80 years or more with COVID-19, enrolled during active disease. V is TRBV2 and J is TRBJ2-3; 7 bases line up with TRBD2. The CDR3 region is CASSEAGSGKVRTDTQYF. The CDR3 bases are TGTGCCAGCAGTGAAGCTGGGAGCGGGAAGGTGAGGACAGATACGCAGTATTTT.